The T cell receptor (beta chain) under discussion was sequenced for a study of CD8 T cells in ankylosing spondylitis. Findings of the study overall: The study identified a TCR beta motif of roughly eight highly homologous variants that appeared characteristic of ankylosing spondylitis blood.

This clonotype appeared a few times. The antigen is undetermined. A quantitative 5'-RACE method, one with molecular barcodes, was used to make TCR beta libraries. TCRdb re-called the 5' RACE reads with MiXCR, one entry per CDR3 protein. In the table there are 150,000 to 250,000 distinct CDR3 sequences, 13% of which are singletons. Source material: blood, either unsorted or a sorted T cell fraction (not recorded which). The source is a male donor with ankylosing spondylitis or in good health (not recorded which).

The CDR3 nucleotides read TGTGCCAGCAGTTTACACGTATCTAGTGATACGCAGTATTTT. It specifies CASSLHVSSDTQYF. The V call is TRBV27, the J call TRBJ2-3; D gene unclear. Germline assignment: CDR1 MNHEY and CDR2 SMNVEV (reference sequence). V lost 2 bases to trimming and J lost 6 bases, with 12 bases between them. This CDR3 is 14 amino acids long.